What follows are 20 T cell receptor beta chains derived from one specimen sequenced in a study of cytomegalovirus exposure and HLA in healthy donors. With 60 Vbeta and 13 Jbeta primers, the PCR was carried out. TCRdb's table, derived via immunoSEQ multiplex PCR, lists solely in-frame clones and lacks some. The data hold about 93,000 clones, with roughly four fifths observed a single time. Sequencing input: PBMCs. All receptors derive from a man aged 25 to 45 in good health and CMV-seronegative.

The V call is TRBV6-6, the J call TRBJ1-1; D remains ambiguous. Trimming left V 3 bases short and J 8 bases short, with 7 bases between. The germline gives CDR1 MNHNY, CDR2 SVGAGI (reference sequence). CDR3 length: 11 amino acids. This CDR3 reads CASSYNEEAFF. CDR3 DNA: TGTGCCAGCAGTTATAACGAGGAAGCTTTCTTT.

CDR3 DNA: TGTGCCAGCAGTGACCGGGACAGAAACACCGGGGAGCTGTTTTTT. This gives the protein CASSDRDRNTGELFF. The chain combines TRBV9 with TRBJ2-2; 7 bases are a match to TRBD1. With V trimmed by 5 bases and J by 2 bases, 6 bases remained unmatched. From germline, CDR1 is SGDLS and CDR2 YYNGEE. CDR3 length: 15 amino acids.

The chain is built from TRBV4-1 and TRBJ2-7, with a tentative D call TRBD2 (5 bases). This CDR3 has 14 residues. V lost 2 bases and J lost 0, with 8 bases in between. The germline V gene has CDR1 MGHRA and CDR2 YSYEKL. The CDR3 loop reads CASSQTGSSYEQYF. Written as DNA, the CDR3 is TGCGCCAGCAGCCAAACTGGGAGCTCCTACGAGCAGTACTTC.

The chain joins TRBV5-1 to TRBJ2-2, with 7 bases that match TRBD1. The CDR3 runs 17 residues. The trim removed 4 bases at V and 4 bases at J, leaving 13 bases unmatched. CDR1 and CDR2 (germline): SGHRS, YFSETQ. CDR3 nucleotides: TGCGCCAGCAGCGAAATTCCGACAGGGTCCGGCACCGGGGAGCTGTTTTTT. Its protein product is CASSEIPTGSGTGELFF.

V gene TRBV7-3 combines with J gene TRBJ1-2; 7 bases match TRBD1. Germline V gene sequence: CDR1 SGHTA, CDR2 FQGTGA. This CDR3 is 13 amino acids long. J gave up 4 bases and V 5 bases, and 4 bases lay outside the gene matches. The CDR3: CASSRDSAYGYTF. DNA of the CDR3: TGTGCCAGCAGCCGGGACAGCGCCTATGGCTACACCTTC.

This clone has a handful of counts. V is TRBV12-5 and J is TRBJ1-1, with D possibly matching TRBD1 (5 bases). The CDR3 is 16 residues long. The germline V gene encodes CDR1 LGHNT and CDR2 FRNRAP. Trimming removed 4 bases from V and 3 bases from J, with 18 bases in between. CDR3 DNA sequence: TGTGCTAGTGGTTACGCACCCCAGGGCCGAGACACTGAAGCTTTCTTT. It specifies CASGYAPQGRDTEAFF.

A single count supports this clone. This chain connects TRBV13 to TRBJ2-1; the D gene is possibly TRBD1 (5 bases). The CDR3 covers 16 residues. CDR1 and CDR2 (germline): PRHDT, FYEKMQ (reference sequence). V lost 1 base and J lost 0, with 10 bases in between. Here the CDR3 reads CASSLVQGDSYNEQFF. CDR3 nucleotides: TGTGCCAGCAGCTTAGTTCAGGGTGACTCCTACAATGAGCAGTTCTTC.

The rearrangement uses TRBV7-9 and TRBJ2-5; TRBD2 matches at 9 bases. Unmatched junction bases numbered 3, after V lost 2 bases and J lost 2 bases. The germline V gene has CDR1 SEHNR and CDR2 FQNEAQ (reference sequence). This CDR3 region has 15 residues. The CDR3 here is CASSLRLAVQETQYF. DNA of the CDR3: TGTGCCAGCAGCTTAAGACTAGCGGTGCAAGAGACCCAGTACTTC. Complete variable domain (other parts from reference TRBV7-9 and TRBJ2-5): DTGVSQNPRHKITKRGQNVTFRCDPISEHNRLYWYRQTLGQGPEFLTYFQNEAQLEKSRLLSDRFSAERPKGSFSTLEIQRTEQGDSAMYLCASSLRLAVQETQYFGPGTRLLVL.

This sequence joins TRBV5-5 and TRBJ2-7; D is ambiguous. Germline V gene lookup returns CDR1 SGHKS and CDR2 YYEKEE (reference sequence). The CDR3 is 13 residues long. V lost 0 bases to trimming and J lost 3 bases, with 7 bases between them. The CDR3 loop reads CASSLAPDYEQYF. CDR3 in DNA: TGTGCCAGCAGCTTGGCTCCAGACTACGAGCAGTACTTC.

The chain joins TRBV2 to TRBJ1-6; 7 bases map to TRBD1. With V trimmed by 6 bases and J by 0 bases, 5 bases remained unmatched. Looked up from germline, CDR1 is SNHLY and CDR2 is FYNNEI. This CDR3 region has 16 residues. CDR3 loop: CASRPGQSSYNSPLHF. CDR3 DNA sequence: TGTGCCAGCAGGCCGGGACAGAGCTCCTATAATTCACCCCTCCACTTT.

Only one count was recorded for this clone. The chain is built from TRBV29-1 and TRBJ1-1; the match to TRBD1 covers 9 bases. Unmatched junction bases numbered 8, after V lost 7 bases and J lost 2 bases. The CDR3 spans 14 residues. Germline V gene data show CDR1 as SQVTM and CDR2 as ANQGSEA. CDR3 amino acids: CSGSPGQGNTEAFF. The CDR3 nucleotides read TGCAGCGGATCACCGGGACAGGGAAACACTGAAGCTTTCTTT.

This chain connects TRBV5-1 to TRBJ2-5; D might be TRBD2 (5 bases). Trimming took off 6 bases at V and 5 bases at J, with 14 bases between the two ends. The germline CDR1 and CDR2 sequences are SGHRS and YFSETQ. This CDR3 spans 13 amino acids. The CDR3 DNA sequence: TGCGCCAGCACCATTGCGGGCCCGGAGACCCAGTACTTC. Protein: CASTIAGPETQYF.

The chain recombines TRBV21-1 with TRBJ1-6; the DNA was not compared with TRBD1, the D call given in the table. TRBV21-1 constitutes a pseudogene. The CDR3 contains 15 residues. The CDR3 DNA sequence: TGTGCCAGCAGCAGCGAGGACAGAAATAATTCACCCCTCCACTTT. Amino acid sequence: CASSSEDRNNSPLHF.

This chain uses TRBV18 with TRBJ2-7; D is perhaps TRBD2 (5 bases). Trimming removed 1 base at V and 6 bases at J, with 10 bases between. The CDR3 consists of 13 residues. Germline lookup yields CDR1 KGHSH and CDR2 LQKENI. CDR3 protein: CASSPQDFSEQYF. The CDR3 DNA sequence: TGTGCCAGCTCACCACAGGACTTTTCCGAGCAGTACTTC.

The CDR3 spells CASSFYRGQAIYEQYF. CDR3 bases: TGTGCCAGCAGCTTCTACAGGGGACAGGCGATCTACGAGCAGTACTTC. This rearrangement joins TRBV5-8 to TRBJ2-5; 8 bases match TRBD1. The J call may be faulty, since TRBJ2-7 better matches the DNA end. In germline, CDR1 is SGHTS, CDR2 YDEGEE. The CDR3 length is 16 residues.

The V and J genes are TRBV14 and TRBJ2-5; perhaps TRBD2 as D (5 bases). In germline, CDR1 is SGHDN, CDR2 FVKESK. V was shortened by 4 bases and J by 5 bases, with 14 bases between the two germline ends. CDR3 size: 14 residues. CDR3 loop: CASSPGYPGETQYF. In DNA form, the CDR3 reads TGTGCCAGCAGCCCGGGCTATCCGGGGGAGACCCAGTACTTC. The full variable domain, its missing parts supplied by reference TRBV14 and TRBJ2-5, is EAGVTQFPSHSVIEKGQTVTLRCDPISGHDNLYWYRRVMGKEIKFLLHFVKESKQDESGMPNNRFLAERTGGTYSTLKVQPAELEDSGVYFCASSPGYPGETQYFGPGTRLLVL.

The chain joins TRBV6-1 to TRBJ1-5; D is possibly TRBD1 (6 bases). V was shortened by 0 bases and J by 2 bases, with 11 bases between the two germline ends. This CDR3 contains 16 residues. The germline gives CDR1 MNHNS, CDR2 SASEGT. This CDR3 is CASSEAGAGGNQPQHF. As DNA, the CDR3 is TGTGCCAGCAGTGAAGCGGGTGCAGGGGGCAATCAGCCCCAGCATTTT.

The chain joins TRBV5-6 to TRBJ1-1; no clear D. The CDR3 is 11 amino acids. The germline gives CDR1 SGHDT, CDR2 YYEEEE. The germline V and J ends were trimmed by 3 bases and 6 bases, with 6 bases remaining between them. The CDR3 region has the DNA TGTGCCAGCAGCTACGAGGCTGAAGCTTTCTTT. This codes for CASSYEAEAFF.

CDR3 bases: TGTGCCAGCAGTTACGACAGGGGAGGCGAAAAACTGTTTTTT. Translation gives CASSYDRGGEKLFF. The rearrangement uses TRBV6-5 and TRBJ1-4; 8 nucleotides agree with TRBD1. V was clipped by 2 bases and J by 8 bases; unmatched bases: 4. The CDR3 runs 14 residues. The germline gives CDR1 MNHEY, CDR2 SVGAGI.

This clone occurred once. The J gene is TRBJ1-2, the V gene TRBV6-1; D not resolved. The CDR3 covers 15 residues. Trimming took off 6 bases at V and 8 bases at J, with 22 bases between the two ends. Germline values: CDR1 MNHNS, CDR2 SASEGT. CDR3: CASRPTDGLMGGYTF. As DNA, the CDR3 is TGTGCCAGCAGACCTACGGACGGACTTATGGGGGGCTACACCTTC.